Following are 32 T cell receptor beta chains from one sample sequenced in a study of identifying expanded T cells in peripheral blood. Sequenced by immunoSEQ multiplex PCR; TCRdb stores in-frame clones only, minus some. The table includes about 100,000 clones, around nine tenths detected once. Source material: blood. These receptors all come from a person aged 18 to 70 in good health.

The chain is built from TRBV12-5 and TRBJ2-7, with D hard to call. V lost 1 base, J lost 1 base, and 8 bases lay in between. Germline assignment: CDR1 LGHNT and CDR2 FRNRAP. There are 14 residues in the CDR3. The chain's CDR3 is CASGLEGSSYEQYF. The CDR3 coding sequence is TGTGCTAGTGGTTTGGAGGGATCTTCCTACGAGCAGTACTTC.

V and J are TRBV6-5 and TRBJ1-2, with D perhaps TRBD1 (5 bases). The V end was cut by 0 bases, the J end by 8 bases, with 13 bases between. The CDR3 runs 14 residues. Germline V gives CDR1 MNHEY, CDR2 SVGAGI. CDR3 sequence: CASSYSSGWGGYTF. CDR3 nucleotide sequence: TGTGCCAGCAGTTACTCGAGTGGGTGGGGCGGCTACACCTTC.

The chain employs TRBV7-9 and TRBJ2-5; tentative D call: TRBD1 (5 bases). The J call may be wrong; the DNA end is better matched by TRBJ2-7. The CDR3 covers 13 residues. The germline gives CDR1 SEHNR, CDR2 FQNEAQ (reference sequence). The chain's CDR3 is CASSFTGPYEQYF. The DNA of the CDR3 is TGTGCCAGCAGCTTTACAGGTCCCTACGAGCAGTACTTC.

The V and J genes are TRBV7-6 and TRBJ1-5; no clear D. This CDR3 has 14 residues. Germline V gene data show CDR1 as SGHVS and CDR2 as FNYEAQ. Between the trimmed V and J ends, which lost 2 bases and 5 bases, there was a span of 10 bases. The CDR3 DNA is TGTGCCAGCAGCTTAAGTGACACCGATCAGCCCCAGCATTTT. Protein product: CASSLSDTDQPQHF.

A few counts support this clone. The genes are TRBV4-1 and TRBJ2-2, with 8 bases fitting TRBD1. Germline CDR1 and CDR2: MGHRA and YSYEKL. J gave up 3 bases and V 1 base, and 4 bases lay outside the gene matches. The CDR3 has 16 residues. As DNA, the CDR3 is TGCGCCAGCAGCCAAGTAGCAGGGGGCTACACCGGGGAGCTGTTTTTT. This sequence encodes CASSQVAGGYTGELFF.

The genes are TRBV6-5 and TRBJ1-1; D not resolved. The V and J ends lost 0 bases and 5 bases respectively, with 10 bases between them. This CDR3 is 14 amino acids long. The germline V gene encodes CDR1 MNHEY and CDR2 SVGAGI. The CDR3 spells CASSYSRVWTEAFF. CDR3 bases: TGTGCCAGCAGTTACTCCCGGGTTTGGACTGAAGCTTTCTTT.

CDR3 nucleotide sequence: TGTGCCAGCAGCTTAGCCGCTAGCGGGAGGGAAGATACGCAGTATTTT. It yields the protein CASSLAASGREDTQYF. This sequence joins TRBV7-9 and TRBJ2-3; TRBD2 matches 12 bases. Germline assignment: CDR1 SEHNR and CDR2 FQNEAQ (reference sequence). V was clipped by 0 bases and J by 5 bases; unmatched bases: 3. The CDR3 covers 16 residues.

This clone was detected only once. The chain is built from TRBV5-1 and TRBJ1-1; perhaps TRBD1 as D (5 bases). The CDR3 has 13 residues. V lost 2 bases and J lost 3, with 8 bases in between. Looked up from germline, CDR1 is SGHRS and CDR2 is YFSETQ. CDR3 DNA: TGCGCCAGCAGCTTTAAAGGGGACACTGAAGCTTTCTTT. Protein sequence: CASSFKGDTEAFF.

CDR3 residues: CSVETCEQYF. The CDR3 DNA reads TGCAGCGTTGAAACCTGCGAGCAGTACTTC. The V and J genes are TRBV29-1 and TRBJ2-7; no reliable D call. This CDR3 has 10 residues. The germline CDR1 and CDR2 sequences are SQVTM and ANQGSEA. Between the trimmed V and J ends, which lost 2 bases and 6 bases, there was a span of 5 bases.

The chain couples TRBV5-8 to TRBJ1-2; the match to TRBD1 covers 9 bases. The germline V gene encodes CDR1 SGHTS and CDR2 YDEGEE. The CDR3 contains 13 residues. V shed 2 bases and J 8 bases; nucleotides not matched to a gene: 4. Here the CDR3 DNA reads TGTGCCAGCAGCTTCCGGGACAGGGCCGGCTACACCTTC. It encodes CASSFRDRAGYTF.

This sequence joins TRBV7-8 and TRBJ1-5; D is undetermined. The V end was cut by 5 bases, the J end by 0 bases, with 17 bases between. Germline-derived CDR1 and CDR2 are SGHVS and FQNEAQ. The CDR3 sequence is 17 residues long. CDR3 in amino acids: CASSPTVAGYSNQPQHF. CDR3 sequence (DNA): TGTGCCAGCAGCCCGACGGTAGCCGGCTATAGCAATCAGCCCCAGCATTTT. Variable domain in full (rest from reference TRBV7-8 and TRBJ1-5): GAGVSQSPRYKVAKRGQDVALRCDPISGHVSLFWYQQALGQGPEFLTYFQNEAQLDKSGLPSDRFFAERPEGSVSTLKIQRTQQEDSAVYLCASSPTVAGYSNQPQHFGDGTRLSIL.

The rearrangement joins TRBV19 to TRBJ1-2; TRBD1 matches 9 bases. J lost 8 bases, V lost 6 bases, and 13 bases had no gene match. The germline gives CDR1 LNHDA, CDR2 SQIVND (reference sequence). The CDR3 length is 15 residues. The CDR3 DNA reads as TGTGCCAGTAGCCCTCTGGCGGGACAGGGAAACGGCTACACCTTC. It codes for CASSPLAGQGNGYTF.

This sequence joins TRBV30 and TRBJ1-6; no definite D call. Germline lookup yields CDR1 GTSNPN and CDR2 SVGIG (reference sequence). The CDR3 totals 14 residues. Trimming cost V 5 bases and J 0 bases, with 8 bases left between them. The DNA of the CDR3 is TGTGCCTGGCAAAAAGGCTCCTATAATTCACCCCTCCACTTT. It translates to CAWQKGSYNSPLHF.

V gene TRBV5-1 combines with J gene TRBJ1-1; D remains ambiguous. CDR3 length equals 16 residues. CDR1 and CDR2 (germline): SGHRS, YFSETQ. Trimming pared 6 bases from V and 2 bases from J, leaving 20 bases between. The CDR3 spells CASTSRSASYNTEAFF. The CDR3, as DNA: TGCGCCAGCACCTCTCGGAGCGCCTCTTACAACACTGAAGCTTTCTTT.

The chain employs TRBV4-2 and TRBJ1-2; a possible D gene is TRBD1 (5 bases). Germline V gives CDR1 LGHNA, CDR2 YNFKEQ. This CDR3 contains 12 residues. Trimming cost V 0 bases and J 8 bases, with 7 bases left between them. The CDR3 DNA reads TGTGCCAGCAGCCAAGAGGGGCGAGGCTACACCTTC. It specifies CASSQEGRGYTF.

The chain has TRBV4-1 and TRBJ2-1; TRBD2 agrees at 7 bases. This CDR3 is built from 15 residues. Germline V lookup: CDR1 MGHRA, CDR2 YSYEKL. V was clipped by 4 bases and J by 0 bases; unmatched bases: 3. The CDR3 is CASSRAGSSYNEQFF. CDR3 nucleotides: TGCGCCAGCAGCCGAGCGGGGAGCTCCTACAATGAGCAGTTCTTC.

V and J are TRBV4-3 and TRBJ1-2; D is undetermined. Trimming cost V 0 bases and J 5 bases, with 13 bases left between them. From germline, CDR1 is LGHNA and CDR2 YSLEER. This CDR3 has 15 residues. CDR3 bases: TGCGCCAGCAGCCAAGATGTAAACGGGAGGTATGGCTACACCTTC. It yields the protein CASSQDVNGRYGYTF.

The gene calls are TRBV11-2 and TRBJ1-1; 9 bases are shared with TRBD1. The CDR3 has 16 amino acids. The junction had 11 bases not matched to a gene; V was cut back by 5 bases and J by 4 bases. CDR1 and CDR2 from the germline V gene are SGHAT and FQNNGV. The CDR3 region is CASSPRTGARSTEAFF. In DNA, the CDR3 is TGTGCCAGCAGCCCGCGGACAGGGGCCAGGAGCACTGAAGCTTTCTTT.

V gene TRBV7-9 combines with J gene TRBJ1-4; TRBD1 might be the D (5 bases). Trimming took 1 base from V and 5 from J, leaving 8 bases between them. Germline V gives CDR1 SEHNR, CDR2 FQNEAQ (reference sequence). The CDR3 extends over 14 amino acids. The CDR3 spells CASSLDRMNEKLFF. CDR3 in DNA: TGTGCCAGCAGCTTAGACAGGATGAATGAAAAACTGTTTTTT.

The V and J genes are TRBV10-3 and TRBJ1-2, with D unresolved. The germline V gene encodes CDR1 ENHRY and CDR2 SYGVKD. V shed 4 bases and J shed 8 bases, with 17 bases lying between them. The CDR3 covers 14 residues. The CDR3 is CAISVFFPGEGYTF. In DNA, the CDR3 is TGTGCCATCAGTGTTTTTTTCCCTGGAGAAGGCTACACCTTC.

This chain connects TRBV6-5 to TRBJ1-5; D not certain. V dropped 0 bases and J dropped 4 bases, with 10 bases sitting between them. The CDR3 runs to 15 residues. CDR1 is MNHEY, CDR2 SVGAGI, per germline. Here the CDR3 DNA reads TGTGCCAGCAGTTACTCGTATAAAAATAATCAGCCCCAGCATTTT. Its translation is CASSYSYKNNQPQHF.

The chain links TRBV6-5 to TRBJ2-7, with D possibly called TRBD1 or TRBD2 (5 bases each). CDR3 length: 12 amino acids. Per the germline V gene, CDR1 is MNHEY and CDR2 is SVGAGI. The V and J ends lost 6 bases and 3 bases respectively, with 9 bases between them. The chain's CDR3 is CASRRDLYEQYF. DNA for the CDR3: TGTGCCAGCAGGAGGGACCTCTACGAGCAGTACTTC.

This chain joins TRBV19 and TRBJ1-2; TRBD1 is a possible D gene (6 bases). Germline V gene data show CDR1 as LNHDA and CDR2 as SQIVND (reference sequence). The CDR3 spans 12 residues. V was clipped by 4 bases and J by 8 bases, with 11 bases between them. This CDR3 reads CASSTRGAGYTF. DNA for the CDR3: TGTGCCAGTAGTACCAGGGGCGCCGGCTACACCTTC.

V usage is TRBV4-1 and J usage is TRBJ2-3; a possible D gene is TRBD1 (6 bases). This CDR3 is built from 15 residues. Germline-derived CDR1 and CDR2 are MGHRA and YSYEKL. Trimming left V 4 bases short and J 2 bases short, with 13 bases between. Here the CDR3 reads CASSPKQGNTDTQYF. Here the CDR3 DNA reads TGCGCCAGCAGCCCGAAACAGGGCAACACAGATACGCAGTATTTT.

The chain combines TRBV7-9 with TRBJ2-2; D unresolved. The CDR3 spans 14 residues. Looked up from germline, CDR1 is SEHNR and CDR2 is FQNEAQ (reference sequence). Deletions cut 5 bases from V and 6 bases from J, with 13 bases between. This CDR3 reads CASSEAGRAGELFF. The CDR3 region has the DNA TGTGCCAGCAGCGAAGCAGGAAGGGCCGGGGAGCTGTTTTTT.

The chain joins TRBV21-1 to TRBJ1-3; the table gives TRBD1 as D, unverified against the DNA. TRBV21-1 is a pseudogene. This CDR3 contains 20 residues. The CDR3 loop is CASSKGLQGKNATGKNTIYF. The CDR3 region has the DNA TGTGCCAGCAGCAAAGGCCTACAGGGAAAAAACGCCACCGGAAAAAACACCATATATTTT.

The genes are TRBV7-8 and TRBJ2-1; D possibly corresponds to TRBD2 (6 bases). Germline V gene data show CDR1 as SGHVS and CDR2 as FQNEAQ. The CDR3 has 15 residues. The V gene lost 0 bases and the J gene lost 7 bases, with 13 bases spanning the gap. The CDR3 sequence is CASSLAGGLRNEQFF. The CDR3 coding sequence is TGTGCCAGCAGCTTAGCGGGAGGCTTAAGGAATGAGCAGTTCTTC.

The rearrangement links TRBV19 to TRBJ1-1, with TRBD1 identical over 7 bases. In germline, CDR1 is LNHDA, CDR2 SQIVND (reference sequence). V was clipped by 4 bases and J by 2 bases; unmatched bases: 16. The CDR3 totals 18 residues. This CDR3 reads CASSNLLGRGLSNTEAFF. Here the CDR3 DNA reads TGTGCCAGTAGTAATCTTCTCGGCAGGGGGTTGTCAAACACTGAAGCTTTCTTT.

CDR3 nucleotide sequence: TGTGCCAGCAGCCGGACAGGGGGCGGCACTGAAGCTTTCTTT. This sequence encodes CASSRTGGGTEAFF. This rearrangement joins TRBV5-8 to TRBJ1-1, with 11 bases identical to TRBD1. The V gene end was trimmed by 4 bases and the J gene end by 4 bases; junction bases not matched to a gene: 3. The V gene's germline CDR1 is SGHTS and CDR2 YDEGEE. The CDR3 has 14 amino acids.

This clone was counted a few times. The chain is built from TRBV19 and TRBJ1-5; a weak D match, TRBD1 (5 bases). The CDR3 runs 16 residues. Germline-derived CDR1 and CDR2 are LNHDA and SQIVND (reference sequence). V lost 5 bases to trimming and J lost 0 bases, with 14 bases between them. The CDR3 reads CASSGQGGFSNQPQHF. The CDR3 DNA sequence: TGTGCCAGTAGTGGGCAGGGAGGATTTAGCAATCAGCCCCAGCATTTT. The variable domain in full, completed from reference TRBV19 and TRBJ1-5, reads DGGITQSPKYLFRKEGQNVTLSCEQNLNHDAMYWYRQDPGQGLRLIYYSQIVNDFQKGDIAEGYSVSREKKESFPLTVTSAQKNPTAFYLCASSGQGGFSNQPQHFGDGTRLSIL.

This clone appeared a single time. The chain carries TRBV5-1 and TRBJ1-1, with D hard to call. The germline gives CDR1 SGHRS, CDR2 YFSETQ. The CDR3 loop spans 15 amino acids. Trimming cost V 0 bases and J 2 bases, with 11 bases left between them. The DNA for the CDR3 is TGCGCCAGCAGCTTGGGTAGCCGACACAACACTGAAGCTTTCTTT. It specifies CASSLGSRHNTEAFF.

V and J are TRBV7-9 and TRBJ1-2, with 8 bases fitting TRBD1. This CDR3 has 14 residues. The germline V gene has CDR1 SEHNR and CDR2 FQNEAQ (reference sequence). V dropped 4 bases and J dropped 4; count of bases not matched to a gene: 5. The CDR3 loop reads CASSWGQVGYGYTF. For the CDR3, the DNA is TGTGCCAGCAGCTGGGGACAGGTCGGCTATGGCTACACCTTC.